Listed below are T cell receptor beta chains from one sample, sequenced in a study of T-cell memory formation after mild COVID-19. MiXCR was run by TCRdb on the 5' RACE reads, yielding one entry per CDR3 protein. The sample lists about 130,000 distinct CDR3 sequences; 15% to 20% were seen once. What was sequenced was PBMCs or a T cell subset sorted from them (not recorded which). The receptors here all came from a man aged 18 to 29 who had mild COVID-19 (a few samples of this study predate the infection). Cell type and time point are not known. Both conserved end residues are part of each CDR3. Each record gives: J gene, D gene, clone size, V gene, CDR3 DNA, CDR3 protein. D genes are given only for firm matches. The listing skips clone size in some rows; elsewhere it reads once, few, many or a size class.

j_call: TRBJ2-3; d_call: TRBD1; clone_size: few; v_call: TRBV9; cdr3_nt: TGTGCCAGCAGCGTAACGGGACAGATTTTTAATACGCAGTATTTT; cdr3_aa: CASSVTGQIFNTQYF
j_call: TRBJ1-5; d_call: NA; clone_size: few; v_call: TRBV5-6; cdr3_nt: TGTGCCAGCAGCTGGGGACGGGGACGGGGGTTGTCGCCCCAGCATTTT; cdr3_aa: CASSWGRGRGLSPQHF
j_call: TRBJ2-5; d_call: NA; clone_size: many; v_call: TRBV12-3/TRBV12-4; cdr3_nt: TGTGCCAGCAGTTTAGCCCGTTCGGGGGCCCAGTACTTC; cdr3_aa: CASSLARSGAQYF
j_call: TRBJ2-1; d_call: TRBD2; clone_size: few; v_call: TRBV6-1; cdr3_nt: TGTGCCAGCAGTCTGCGGGGGGGTAACAATGAGCAGTTCTTC; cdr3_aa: CASSLRGGNNEQFF
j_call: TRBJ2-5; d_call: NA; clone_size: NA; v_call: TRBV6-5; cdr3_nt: TGTGCCCATGGCCAGGGTCAGACCCAGTACTTC; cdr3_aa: CAHGQGQTQYF
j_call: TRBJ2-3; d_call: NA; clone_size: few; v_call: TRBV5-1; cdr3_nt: TGCGCCAGCAGCTTGGACGGGGCTGAGGATACGCAGTATTTT; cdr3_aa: CASSLDGAEDTQYF
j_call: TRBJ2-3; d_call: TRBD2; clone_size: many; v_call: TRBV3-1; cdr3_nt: TGTGCCAGCAGCCTCCTGGGACTAGCGGGGGACCCCCGCCACTCGCAGTATTTT; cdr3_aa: CASSLLGLAGDPRHSQYF
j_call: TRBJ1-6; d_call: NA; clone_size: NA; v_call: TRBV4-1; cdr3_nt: TGCGCCAGCAGCCAAGAAGGGTTAGCACCCCTCCACTTT; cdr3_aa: CASSQEGLAPLHF
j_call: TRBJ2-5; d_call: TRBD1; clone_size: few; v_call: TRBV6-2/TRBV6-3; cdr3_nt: TGTGCCAGCAAAAGATCGACAGGGGAGACCCAGTACTTC; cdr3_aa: CASKRSTGETQYF
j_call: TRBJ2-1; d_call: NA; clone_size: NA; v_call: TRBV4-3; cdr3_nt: TGCGCCAGCAGCCGGACGGCCTCCTACAATGAGCAGTTCTTC; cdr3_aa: CASSRTASYNEQFF
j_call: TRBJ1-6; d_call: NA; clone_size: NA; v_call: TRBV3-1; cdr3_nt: TGTGCCAGCAGCCAAGCTGCCATTTCACCCCTCCACTTT; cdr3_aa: CASSQAAISPLHF
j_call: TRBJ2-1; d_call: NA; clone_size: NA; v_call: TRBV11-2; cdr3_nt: TGTGCCAGCAGCTTAGTTTGGGGGGCGCGTTCCATGTACAATGAGCAGTTCTTC; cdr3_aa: CASSLVWGARSMYNEQFF
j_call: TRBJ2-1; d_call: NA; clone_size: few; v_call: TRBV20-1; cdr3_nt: TGCAGTGCTCCCCCCACGGGTTCCTACAATGAGCAGTTCTTC; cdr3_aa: CSAPPTGSYNEQFF
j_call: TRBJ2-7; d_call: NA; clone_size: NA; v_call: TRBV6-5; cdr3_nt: TGTGCCAGCAGTTACCGGCGTTCCTACGAGCAGTACTTC; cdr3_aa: CASSYRRSYEQYF
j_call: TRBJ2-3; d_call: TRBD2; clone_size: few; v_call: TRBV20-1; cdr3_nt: TGCAGTGCTAGGGCTAGCGGAAACACAGATACGCAGTATTTT; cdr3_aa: CSARASGNTDTQYF